A selection of T cell receptor beta chains follows, all from one sample in a study of OX40 agonist ivuxolimab in advanced cancers. Only in-frame clones appear in the TCRdb table, and some are missing; sequencing was by immunoSEQ multiplex PCR. The table shows about 44,000 clones, with around 93% occurring only once. The material was CD4+ or CD8+ T cells sorted from blood, obtained in a trial of the OX40 agonist ivuxolimab. Receptors were obtained from an adult with an advanced solid tumor such as melanoma, head and neck, liver or kidney cancer. Each CDR3 is given with its conserved first and last residue. A D gene is named only where the DNA matches it firmly. Not all rows give a size; the values are once, few, many and, for expanded clones, a class.

>NA|TRBV5-5|TRBJ1-1|NA
CASSTDDTEAFF
TGTGCCAGCAGCACGGATGACACTGAAGCTTTCTTT
>NA|TRBV9|TRBJ2-7|NA
CASSVGNSLSYEQYF
TGTGCCAGCAGCGTAGGGAACAGCCTCTCCTACGAGCAGTACTTC
>NA|TRBV5-6|TRBJ1-1|NA
CASSLGHTEAFF
TGTGCCAGCAGCTTGGGTCACACTGAAGCTTTCTTT
>NA|TRBV7-6|TRBJ2-7|NA
CASSRLAYYEQYF
TGTGCCAGCAGCAGACTCGCGTACTACGAGCAGTACTTC
>NA|TRBV27|TRBJ2-7|NA
CASSLIPNYYEQYF
TGTGCCAGCAGTTTAATCCCCAACTACTACGAGCAGTACTTC
>TRBD2|TRBV7-9|TRBJ2-7|once
CASSLAGLAGPYEQYF
TGTGCCAGCAGCTTAGCGGGACTAGCGGGGCCCTACGAGCAGTACTTC
>TRBD1|TRBV7-9|TRBJ2-5|NA
CASSPRRGTEAETQYF
TGTGCCAGCAGCCCCCGTCGAGGGACAGAGGCAGAGACCCAGTACTTC
>NA|TRBV7-9|TRBJ2-5|NA
CASSSMTRIGQETQYF
TGTGCCAGCAGCTCCATGACTAGAATTGGCCAAGAGACCCAGTACTTC
>TRBD1|TRBV30|TRBJ1-6|NA
CALEALGTGVGSPLHF
TGTGCCCTGGAGGCCCTCGGGACAGGGGTTGGTTCACCCCTCCACTTT
>NA|TRBV27|TRBJ1-2|NA
CASSLVKGVGGYTF
TGTGCCAGCAGTTTAGTTAAGGGGGTGGGTGGCTACACCTTC
>TRBD1|TRBV29-1|TRBJ2-7|NA
CSGWDSSYEQYF
TGCAGCGGCTGGGACAGCTCCTACGAGCAGTACTTC
>NA|TRBV6-5|TRBJ2-7|NA
CASSSDGFYEQYF
TGTGCCAGCAGCTCGGACGGGTTCTACGAGCAGTACTTC
>TRBD1|TRBV5-6|TRBJ2-7|NA
CASSPDRGYSSYEQYF
TGTGCCAGCAGCCCGGACAGGGGATATAGCTCCTACGAGCAGTACTTC
>NA|TRBV9|TRBJ1-2|NA
CASSVVPPTDGYTF
TGTGCCAGCAGCGTAGTTCCCCCGACGGATGGCTACACCTTC
>NA|TRBV7-9|TRBJ1-5|NA
CASSLAGGYSNQPQHF
TGTGCCAGCAGCTTAGCGGGGGGGTATAGCAATCAGCCCCAGCATTTT
>NA|TRBV4-1|TRBJ2-1|NA
CASSQETSRYNEQFF
TGCGCCAGCAGCCAAGAAACTTCCAGATACAATGAGCAGTTCTTC
>NA|TRBV4-2|TRBJ1-3|NA
CASSRITRDEGGNTIYF
TGTGCCAGCAGCCGGATCACCAGGGATGAGGGAGGAAACACCATATATTTT